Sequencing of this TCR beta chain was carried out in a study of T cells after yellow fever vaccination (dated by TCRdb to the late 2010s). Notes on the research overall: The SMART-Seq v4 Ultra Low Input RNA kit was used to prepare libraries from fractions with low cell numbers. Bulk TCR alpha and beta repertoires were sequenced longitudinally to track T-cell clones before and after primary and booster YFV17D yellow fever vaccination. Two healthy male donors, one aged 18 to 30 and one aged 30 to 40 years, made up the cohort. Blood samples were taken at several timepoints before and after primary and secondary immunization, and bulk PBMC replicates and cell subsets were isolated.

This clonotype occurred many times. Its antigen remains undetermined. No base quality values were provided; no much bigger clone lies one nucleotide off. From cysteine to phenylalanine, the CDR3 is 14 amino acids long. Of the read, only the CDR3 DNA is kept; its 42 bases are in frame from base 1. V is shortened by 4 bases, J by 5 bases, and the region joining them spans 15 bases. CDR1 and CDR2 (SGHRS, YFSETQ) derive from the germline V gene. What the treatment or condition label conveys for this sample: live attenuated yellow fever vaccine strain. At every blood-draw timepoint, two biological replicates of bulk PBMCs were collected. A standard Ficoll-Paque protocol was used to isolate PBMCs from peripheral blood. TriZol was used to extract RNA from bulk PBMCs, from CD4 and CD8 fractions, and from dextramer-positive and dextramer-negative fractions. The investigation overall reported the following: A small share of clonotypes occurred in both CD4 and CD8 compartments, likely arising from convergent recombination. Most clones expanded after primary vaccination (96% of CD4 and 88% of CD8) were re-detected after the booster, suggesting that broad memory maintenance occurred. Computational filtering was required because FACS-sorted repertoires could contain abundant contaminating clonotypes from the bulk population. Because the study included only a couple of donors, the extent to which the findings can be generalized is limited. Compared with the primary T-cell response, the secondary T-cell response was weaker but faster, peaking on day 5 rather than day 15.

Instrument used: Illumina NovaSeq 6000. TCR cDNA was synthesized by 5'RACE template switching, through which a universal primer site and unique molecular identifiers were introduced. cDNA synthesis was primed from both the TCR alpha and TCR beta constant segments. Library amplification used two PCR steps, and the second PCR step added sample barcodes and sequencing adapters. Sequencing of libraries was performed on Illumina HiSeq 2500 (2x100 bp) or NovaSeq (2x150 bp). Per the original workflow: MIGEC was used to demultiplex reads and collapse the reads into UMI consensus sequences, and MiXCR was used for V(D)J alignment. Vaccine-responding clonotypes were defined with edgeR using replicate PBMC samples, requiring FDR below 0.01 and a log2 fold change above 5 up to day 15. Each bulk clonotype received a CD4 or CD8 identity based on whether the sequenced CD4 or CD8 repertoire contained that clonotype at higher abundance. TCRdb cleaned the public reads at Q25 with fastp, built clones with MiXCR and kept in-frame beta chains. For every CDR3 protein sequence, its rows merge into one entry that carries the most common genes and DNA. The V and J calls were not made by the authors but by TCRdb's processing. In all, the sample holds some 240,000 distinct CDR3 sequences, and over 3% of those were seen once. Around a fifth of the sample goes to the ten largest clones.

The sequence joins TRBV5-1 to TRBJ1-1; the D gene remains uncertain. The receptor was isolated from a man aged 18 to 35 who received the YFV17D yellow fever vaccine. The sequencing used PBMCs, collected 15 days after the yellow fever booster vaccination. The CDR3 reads CASSQNPGITEAFF. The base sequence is TGCGCCAGCAGCCAGAATCCGGGGATTACTGAAGCTTTCTTT.